The 12 T cell receptor beta chains below were found in one sample sequenced in a study of blood T cell repertoires in COVID-19 (dated by TCRdb to about 2020). Libraries were built with the immunoSEQ multiplex PCR assay. TCRdb retrieved this table from immuneACCESS and kept in-frame rearrangements only. Not all clones are present; in checked studies, unresolved V genes account for under half, and no reason is known for the remainder. The sample yields 200,000 or so clones; about 87% were counted once. The top ten constitute 3% of the sample. Sequencing was done on a sample of peripheral blood. These receptors were taken from a man between 60 and 75 years old with acute or convalescent COVID-19.

CDR3 DNA sequence: TGTGCCAGCTCCCGAATCGCGGTGATGAACACTGAAGCTTTCTTT. It is translated as CASSRIAVMNTEAFF. This chain joins TRBV18 and TRBJ1-1; no reliable D call. CDR1 and CDR2 (germline): KGHSH, LQKENI. The CDR3 has 15 amino acids. V was clipped by 6 bases and J by 0 bases, with 14 bases between them.

The rearrangement joins TRBV6-2 or TRBV6-3 to TRBJ1-1; TRBD1 aligns across 9 bases. After removal of 4 bases from V and 4 bases from J, the junction contained 13 bases not matched to a gene. CDR1 is MNHEY, CDR2 SVGEGT, per germline. The CDR3 consists of 17 residues. The CDR3 loop is CASSSPPGQGRRTEAFF. The CDR3 DNA reads TGTGCCAGCAGTTCTCCTCCGGGACAGGGAAGGCGCACTGAAGCTTTCTTT.

The J gene is TRBJ2-7, the V gene TRBV7-6; the match to TRBD1 covers 7 bases. The CDR3 length is 15 residues. Germline loops: CDR1 SGHVS, CDR2 FNYEAQ. After removal of 1 base from V and 1 base from J, the junction contained 4 bases not matched to a gene. The CDR3 here is CASSLDRGPSYEQYF. CDR3 nucleotide sequence: TGTGCCAGCAGCTTAGACAGGGGCCCTTCCTACGAGCAGTACTTC.

This clone was recorded once. Other DNA sequences in the same sample also yield this CDR3. The chain uses TRBV7-8 and TRBJ2-7; TRBD1 might be the D (7 bases). With 1 base removed from V and 4 bases from J, the gap between germline ends came to 14 bases. The CDR3 is made up of 15 amino acids. Germline values: CDR1 SGHVS, CDR2 FQNEAQ. This CDR3 reads CASSLVARGAYEQYF. The CDR3 bases are TGTGCCAGCAGCTTAGTCGCCAGGGGGGCTTACGAGCAGTACTTC.

The sample holds one count of this clone. The V gene is TRBV5-1, the J gene TRBJ1-1; possibly TRBD1 for D (5 bases). Trimming took off 0 bases at V and 0 bases at J, with 12 bases between the two ends. In germline, CDR1 is SGHRS, CDR2 YFSETQ. The CDR3 length is 16 residues. The CDR3 DNA follows: TGCGCCAGCAGCTTGGTTCCAGGGATAATGAACACTGAAGCTTTCTTT. Amino acid sequence: CASSLVPGIMNTEAFF.

This clone occurred once. The chain recombines TRBV5-1 with TRBJ2-7, with a weak D call TRBD2 (5 bases). V was pared by 0 bases and J by 1 base, with 8 bases between. The CDR3 runs to 14 residues. CDR1 and CDR2 (germline): SGHRS, YFSETQ. The DNA of the CDR3 is TGCGCCAGCAGCTTGGTCGGGGATTCCTACGAGCAGTACTTC. It translates to CASSLVGDSYEQYF.

Comment on this clone: At one of its ends the junction is not consistent with the germline gene, which may arise from a read error. V gene TRBV12-5 combines with J gene TRBJ2-3; TRBD2 might be the D (6 bases). This CDR3 has 15 residues. Per the germline V gene, CDR1 is LGHNT and CDR2 is FRNRAP. The CDR3 region has the DNA TGTGCTAGTGGCTTGGGGGACTCGGCCACAGATACGCAGTATTTT. Protein: CASGLGDSATDTQYF.

The rearrangement links TRBV5-1 to TRBJ1-1; unclear D gene. The CDR3 totals 14 residues. Between the trimmed V and J ends, which lost 3 bases and 5 bases, there was a span of 14 bases. From germline, CDR1 is SGHRS and CDR2 YFSETQ. The CDR3 here is CASSSQSVGTEAFF. In nucleotides, the CDR3 is TGCGCCAGCAGCTCACAGTCCGTCGGAACTGAAGCTTTCTTT.

V usage is TRBV2 and J usage is TRBJ2-3; D possibly corresponds to TRBD2 (6 bases). CDR1 and CDR2 (germline): SNHLY, FYNNEI. With 11 bases removed from V and 0 bases from J, the gap between germline ends came to 21 bases. This CDR3 is built from 16 residues. CDR3 bases: TGTGCCGGCCAGCACTTGGGAGGCGCTAGCACAGATACGCAGTATTTT. It translates to CAGQHLGGASTDTQYF.

This rearrangement joins TRBV5-1 to TRBJ2-1, with no clear D. The CDR3 spans 14 residues. The germline V and J ends were trimmed by 5 bases and 2 bases, with 11 bases remaining between them. Germline V gives CDR1 SGHRS, CDR2 YFSETQ. The CDR3 sequence: CASRRQETYNEQFF. The CDR3 nucleotides are TGCGCCAGCAGGCGCCAGGAAACCTACAATGAGCAGTTCTTC.

The DNA for the CDR3 is TGTGCCAGCAGCTGGGCTAGCGGGGGCCAGCAGTTCTTC. Its protein product is CASSWASGGQQFF. The J gene is TRBJ2-1, the V gene TRBV9; 10 bases fit TRBD2. From germline, CDR1 is SGDLS and CDR2 YYNGEE. This CDR3 contains 13 residues. V lost 4 bases, J lost 11 bases, and 6 bases stayed unmatched.

The CDR3 DNA reads TGCAGTGCTAAGACTCCGTCACCCCTCCACTTT. This encodes CSAKTPSPLHF. The chain uses TRBV20-1 and TRBJ1-6; no reliable D call. The CDR3 runs 11 residues. Trimming pared 4 bases from V and 10 bases from J, leaving 8 bases between. The germline V gene encodes CDR1 DFQATT and CDR2 SNEGSKA (reference sequence).